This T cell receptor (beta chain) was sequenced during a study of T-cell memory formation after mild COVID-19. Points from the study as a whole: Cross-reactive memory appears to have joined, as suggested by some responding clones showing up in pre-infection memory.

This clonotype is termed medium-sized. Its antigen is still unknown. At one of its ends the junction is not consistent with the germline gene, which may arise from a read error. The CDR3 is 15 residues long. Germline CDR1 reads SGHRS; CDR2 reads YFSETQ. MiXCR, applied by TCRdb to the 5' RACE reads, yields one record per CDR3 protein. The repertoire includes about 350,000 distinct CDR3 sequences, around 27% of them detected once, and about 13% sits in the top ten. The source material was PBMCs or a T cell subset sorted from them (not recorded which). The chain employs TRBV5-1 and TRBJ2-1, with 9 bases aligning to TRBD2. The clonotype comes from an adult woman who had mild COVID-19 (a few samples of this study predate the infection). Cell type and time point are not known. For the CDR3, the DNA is TGTGCCAGCAGCTTGGGACTAGCAGACTACAATGAGCAGTTCTTC. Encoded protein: CASSLGLADYNEQFF.